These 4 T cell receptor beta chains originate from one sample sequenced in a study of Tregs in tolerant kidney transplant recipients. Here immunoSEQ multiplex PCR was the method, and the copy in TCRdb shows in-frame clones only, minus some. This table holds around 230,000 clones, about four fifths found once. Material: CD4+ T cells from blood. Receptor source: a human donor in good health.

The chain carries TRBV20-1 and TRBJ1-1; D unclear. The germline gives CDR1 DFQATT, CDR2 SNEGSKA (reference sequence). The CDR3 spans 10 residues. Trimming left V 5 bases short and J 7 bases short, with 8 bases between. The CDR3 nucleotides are TGCAGTGCTTCCCGGGGTGAAGCTTTCTTT. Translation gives CSASRGEAFF.

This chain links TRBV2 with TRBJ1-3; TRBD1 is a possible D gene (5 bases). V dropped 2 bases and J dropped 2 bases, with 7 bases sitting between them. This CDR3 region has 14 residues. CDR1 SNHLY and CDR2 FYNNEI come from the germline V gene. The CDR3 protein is CASSEQGAGNTIYF. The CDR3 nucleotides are TGTGCCAGCAGTGAACAGGGCGCTGGAAACACCATATATTTT. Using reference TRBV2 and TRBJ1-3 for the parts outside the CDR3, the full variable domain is EPEVTQTPSHQVTQMGQEVILRCVPISNHLYFYWYRQILGQKVEFLVSFYNNEISEKSEIFDDQFSVERPDGSNFTLKIRSTKLEDSAMYFCASSEQGAGNTIYFGEGSWLTVV.

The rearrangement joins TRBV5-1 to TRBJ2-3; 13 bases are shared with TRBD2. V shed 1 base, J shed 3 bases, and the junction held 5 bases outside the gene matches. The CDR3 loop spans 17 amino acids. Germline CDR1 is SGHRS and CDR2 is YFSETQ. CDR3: CASSLPGLAGATDTQYF. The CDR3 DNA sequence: TGCGCCAGCAGCTTGCCCGGACTAGCGGGAGCGACAGATACGCAGTATTTT.

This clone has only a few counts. DNA of the CDR3: TGCGCCAGCAGCTTGCATGGCAGGGGGCAAGAGACCCAGTACTTC. This gives the protein CASSLHGRGQETQYF. The V call is TRBV5-1, the J call TRBJ2-5; 7 nucleotides match TRBD1. CDR1 and CDR2 from the germline V gene are SGHRS and YFSETQ. J lost 2 bases, V lost 1 base, and 5 bases had no gene match. The CDR3 loop spans 15 amino acids.